These T cell receptor beta chains were read from a single sample in a study of Ad26.COV2.S vaccination and SARS-CoV-2 variants. Produced via immunoSEQ multiplex PCR; TCRdb's table is partial and in-frame only. Here the sample spans 380,000 or so clones, 86% being singletons. The sample in question was peripheral blood, obtained in a trial of Ad26.COV2.S vaccine versus placebo. These receptors all stem from a person between 18 and 60 years old who received the Ad26.COV2.S COVID-19 vaccine or a placebo. Each CDR3 is given with its conserved first and last residue. The D gene is left open where the match is weak. Not all rows give a size; the values are once, few, many and, for expanded clones, a class.

clone size,D gene,J gene,V gene,CDR3 protein,CDR3 DNA
once,TRBD1,TRBJ1-1,TRBV27,CASSSPGQRVKAEAFF,TGTGCCAGCAGTTCCCCGGGACAGCGGGTAAAAGCTGAAGCTTTCTTT
-,-,TRBJ1-2,TRBV9,CASSVPGAYGYTF,TGTGCCAGCAGCGTACCGGGGGCCTATGGCTACACCTTC
-,-,TRBJ1-3,TRBV18,CASSPGTSAGNTIYF,TGTGCCAGCTCACCTGGGACCTCTGCTGGAAACACCATATATTTT
-,-,TRBJ2-7,TRBV10-1,CASSESDPYEQYF,TGCGCCAGCAGTGAGTCAGACCCGTACGAGCAGTACTTC
-,-,TRBJ1-6,TRBV9,CASSATPGANSPLHF,TGTGCCAGCAGCGCGACCCCAGGAGCTAATTCACCCCTCCACTTT
once,-,TRBJ2-7,TRBV7-2,CASSLDAGGSYEQYF,TGTGCCAGCAGCTTAGATGCAGGGGGGTCCTACGAGCAGTACTTC
once,-,TRBJ1-4,TRBV25-1,CASSAKGSVKLFF,TGTGCCAGCAGTGCAAAGGGATCAGTGAAACTGTTTTTT
-,-,TRBJ1-6,TRBV7-2,CASSLLGNSPLHF,TGTGCCAGCAGCTTATTAGGAAATTCACCCCTCCACTTT
-,-,TRBJ2-1,TRBV5-4,CASSPNAGSQNEQFF,TGTGCCAGCAGCCCCAACGCCGGCTCGCAAAATGAGCAGTTCTTC
few,-,TRBJ1-6,TRBV5-5,CASSLVRNDSPLHF,TGTGCCAGCAGCTTGGTCAGGAATGATTCACCCCTCCACTTT
-,-,TRBJ2-5,TRBV20-1,CSALEETQYF,TGCAGTGCCCTTGAAGAGACCCAGTACTTC
-,TRBD1,TRBJ2-5,TRBV7-9,CASSPALGQQETQYF,TGTGCCAGCAGTCCTGCCCTGGGACAGCAAGAGACCCAGTACTTC
-,TRBD2,TRBJ2-1,TRBV7-2,CASSLASSGGYNEQFF,TGTGCCAGCAGCTTAGCTTCCAGCGGGGGGTACAATGAGCAGTTCTTC
-,TRBD1,TRBJ2-4,TRBV7-9,CASGRQGKNIQYF,TGTGCCAGCGGTAGACAGGGGAAAAACATTCAGTACTTC
-,TRBD1,TRBJ1-1,TRBV7-9,CASSLVPSDRETRAFF,TGTGCCAGCAGCTTAGTCCCCTCGGACAGGGAGACGCGCGCTTTCTTT
once,-,TRBJ2-7,TRBV25-1,CASRRGGTYEQYF,TGTGCCAGCAGGAGGGGCGGAACCTACGAGCAGTACTTC
-,-,TRBJ2-2,TRBV5-6,CASSLADRRNTGELFF,TGTGCCAGCAGCTTGGCAGACAGGCGGAACACCGGGGAGCTGTTTTTT
-,TRBD2,TRBJ2-3,TRBV9,CASSVVLSGSTDTQYF,TGTGCCAGCAGCGTAGTGCTTAGCGGGAGTACAGATACGCAGTATTTT
-,TRBD1,TRBJ2-1,TRBV20-1,CSASQWGQGAINEQFF,TGCAGTGCTAGTCAATGGGGACAGGGGGCAATCAATGAGCAGTTCTTC
-,-,TRBJ1-2,TRBV11-2,CASSSTPGSLEGYTF,TGTGCCAGCAGCTCAACTCCGGGATCCCTGGAAGGCTACACCTTC
-,-,TRBJ2-2,TRBV28,CASVDFAGTGELFF,TGTGCCAGCGTGGACTTCGCGGGCACCGGGGAGCTGTTTTTT
-,-,TRBJ2-7,TRBV19,CASSITSSAYEQYF,TGTGCCAGTAGTATCACCAGTTCCGCCTACGAGCAGTACTTC
-,-,TRBJ1-6,TRBV28,CASSPRLGGNSPLHF,TGTGCCAGCAGTCCCAGACTGGGGGGTAATTCACCCCTCCACTTT
-,-,TRBJ2-1,TRBV5-1,CASSLGAANEQFF,TGCGCCAGCAGCTTGGGGGCGGCCAATGAGCAGTTCTTC
-,-,TRBJ2-7,TRBV18,CASSPITTYEQYF,TGTGCCAGCTCACCGATCACGACGTACGAGCAGTACTTC
-,TRBD1,TRBJ1-4,TRBV28,CASSLGGTGNEKLFF,TGTGCCAGCAGTTTAGGCGGGACAGGAAACGAAAAACTGTTTTTT
-,TRBD1,TRBJ2-7,TRBV14,CASSQDRTGSYEQYF,TGTGCCAGCAGCCAAGATCGGACAGGGTCCTACGAGCAGTACTTC
-,TRBD1,TRBJ2-1,TRBV19,CASSPPTGTGEFNEQFF,TGTGCCAGTAGTCCTCCTACCGGGACAGGGGAATTCAATGAGCAGTTCTTC
-,TRBD1,TRBJ1-1,TRBV5-1,CASSEGALPEAFF,TGCGCCAGCAGCGAGGGGGCTCTGCCCGAAGCTTTCTTT
once,TRBD1,TRBJ1-2,TRBV25-1,CASSEFRTGAGYTF,TGTGCCAGCAGTGAATTTCGGACAGGGGCTGGCTACACCTTC
-,-,TRBJ2-5,TRBV7-9,CASSLGPEETQYF,TGTGCCAGCAGCTTAGGTCCGGAGGAGACCCAGTACTTC
-,-,TRBJ1-6,TRBV7-2,CASSLRVYNSPLHF,TGTGCCAGCAGCTTAAGGGTCTATAATTCACCCCTCCACTTT
-,-,TRBJ1-1,TRBV6-2/TRBV6-3,CASSPYGANTEAFF,TGTGCCAGCAGTCCGTACGGGGCCAACACTGAAGCTTTCTTT
-,-,TRBJ1-6,TRBV5-1,CASSLGGSLSSYNSPLHF,TGCGCCAGCAGCCTTGGGGGCAGCTTGAGCTCCTATAATTCACCCCTCCACTTT
once,TRBD1,TRBJ2-7,TRBV18,CASSGDRLPVREQYF,TGTGCCAGCTCAGGGGACAGACTCCCAGTTCGCGAGCAGTACTTC
-,TRBD1,TRBJ1-5,TRBV5-1,CASSLGQGSNQPQHF,TGCGCCAGCAGCTTGGGACAGGGTAGCAATCAGCCCCAGCATTTT
-,-,TRBJ1-2,TRBV5-1,CASSLGEWESRLYGYTF,TGCGCCAGCAGCTTGGGAGAATGGGAGTCCCGATTATATGGCTACACCTTC
-,TRBD1,TRBJ1-1,TRBV7-2,CASRWGDSRTEAFF,TGTGCCAGCAGATGGGGGGACAGTCGTACTGAAGCTTTCTTT